This T cell receptor (beta chain) was obtained from a study of blood T cell repertoires in COVID-19. Study-level background: Sites across the United States, Italy and Spain contributed samples from acute and convalescent COVID-19. Nucleic acid was either cDNA or gDNA, and it came from T cells, B-cell-depleted T cells, or PBMCs.

Libraries were prepared by immunoSEQ multiplex PCR; TCRdb keeps only in-frame clonotypes and omits some of them. Of some 100,000 clones in the sample, approximately 84% were seen once. The CDR3 is 14 amino acids. Germline CDR1 is LGHDT and CDR2 is YNNKEL (reference sequence). V lost 1 base and J lost 6, with 9 bases in between. The chain uses TRBV3-1 (or the pseudogene TRBV3-2) and TRBJ1-4; D gene uncertain. The source material was peripheral blood. The origin of this receptor is a man younger than 45 in a cohort sampled during active COVID-19. The CDR3 protein is CASSQGPADEKLFF. In DNA form, the CDR3 reads TGTGCCAGCAGCCAAGGGCCGGCGGATGAAAAACTGTTTTTT.